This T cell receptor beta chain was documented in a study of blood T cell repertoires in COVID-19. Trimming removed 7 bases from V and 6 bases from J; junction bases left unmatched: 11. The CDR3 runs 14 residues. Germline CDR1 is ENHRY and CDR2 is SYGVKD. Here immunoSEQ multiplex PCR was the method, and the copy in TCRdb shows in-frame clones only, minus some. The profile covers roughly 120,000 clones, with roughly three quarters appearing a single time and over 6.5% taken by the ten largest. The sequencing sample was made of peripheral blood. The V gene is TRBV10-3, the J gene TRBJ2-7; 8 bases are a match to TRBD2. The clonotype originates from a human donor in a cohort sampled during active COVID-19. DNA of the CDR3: TGTGCCATCACGCCGGGACTAGGGGGAAGCGAGCAGTACTTC. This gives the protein CAITPGLGGSEQYF.